The 31 T cell receptor beta chains below all came from one sample that was sequenced in a study of shared clonotypes between healthy human individuals. Profiled with immunoSEQ multiplex PCR; TCRdb holds only in-frame clones, not every one. The table has approximately 500,000 clones, 75% to 80% seen once. Source material: PBMCs. The receptors originated from a woman aged 40 to 55 in good health. Some clones in this sample may be carry-over from other donors' samples.

The chain uses TRBV7-8 and TRBJ2-1; D is unclear. V was cut by 5 bases and J by 12 bases, with 11 bases left in between. Per the germline V gene, CDR1 is SGHVS and CDR2 is FQNEAQ. The CDR3 consists of 11 residues. CDR3 DNA sequence: TGTGCCAGCAGCGGCTGGGAAGCGCAGTTCTTC. This gives the protein CASSGWEAQFF.

This clone was recorded once. This may be a read error, as it is one base from a much larger clone. V usage is TRBV5-4 and J usage is TRBJ2-2; D gene ambiguous. The CDR3 has 18 amino acids. Trimming pared 0 bases from V and 2 bases from J, leaving 17 bases between. Germline V gives CDR1 SGHNT, CDR2 YYREEE (reference sequence). In DNA, the CDR3 is TGTGCCAGCAGCTTGGGCACAGTCGGAACTTTTAACACCGGGGAGCTGTTTTTT. Protein product: CASSLGTVGTFNTGELFF.

This clone was found many times. This chain links TRBV4-1 with TRBJ1-2; D remains unclear. The CDR3 is 14 amino acids. Germline V gives CDR1 MGHRA, CDR2 YSYEKL. V was clipped by 0 bases and J by 6 bases, with 11 bases between them. As DNA, the CDR3 is TGCGCCAGCAGCCAAGACTTGCGCCTTGATGGCTACACCTTC. It is translated as CASSQDLRLDGYTF.

This clone has just a few counts. The gene calls are TRBV6-1 and TRBJ2-1; 9 bases fit TRBD2. Germline trimming cut 6 bases from V and 13 bases from J; bases unmatched to any gene: 13. Per germline, CDR1 MNHNS and CDR2 SASEGT. This CDR3 comprises 14 residues. In DNA form, the CDR3 reads TGTGCCAGCAGGAGCCTGGGACTAGCATTAGAACAGTTCTTC. Translation: CASRSLGLALEQFF.

V is TRBV7-2 and J is TRBJ2-2; 7 positions match TRBD2. With V trimmed by 9 bases and J by 7 bases, 14 bases remained unmatched. Germline CDR1 and CDR2: SGHTA and FQGNSA. The CDR3 length is 15 residues. CDR3 protein: CASTKGSGIVGELFF. The CDR3 DNA reads TGTGCCAGTACCAAAGGGAGCGGGATCGTCGGGGAGCTGTTTTTT.

J is TRBJ2-7 and V is TRBV28; D perhaps matches TRBD2 (6 bases). This CDR3 has 15 residues. Germline CDR1 MDHEN, CDR2 SYDVKM. Trimming pared 3 bases from V and 4 bases from J, leaving 16 bases between. This CDR3 is CASSFIGRDRYEQYF. CDR3 in DNA: TGTGCCAGCAGTTTTATCGGGCGGGATAGATACGAGCAGTACTTC. The full variable domain, completed using reference TRBV28 and TRBJ2-7, is DVKVTQSSRYLVKRTGEKVFLECVQDMDHENMFWYRQDPGLGLRLIYFSYDVKMKEKGDIPEGYSVSREKKERFSLILESASTNQTSMYLCASSFIGRDRYEQYFGPGTRLTVT.

This chain links TRBV7-2 with TRBJ1-6, with D unresolved. CDR1 and CDR2 from the germline V gene are SGHTA and FQGNSA. V was pared by 1 base and J by 10 bases, with 11 bases between. The CDR3 covers 14 residues. The CDR3 reads CASSLEGSASPLHF. The DNA of the CDR3 is TGTGCCAGCAGCTTAGAGGGCTCAGCGTCACCCCTCCACTTT.

The chain employs TRBV7-2 and TRBJ2-7; no reliable D call. CDR3 length: 14 residues. CDR1 is SGHTA and CDR2 is FQGNSA in the germline V gene. The V end lost 2 bases, the J end lost 1 base, and 9 bases lay between the germline ends. The CDR3 region is CASSLSPGSYEQYF. The CDR3 DNA is TGTGCCAGCAGCTTAAGCCCCGGGTCCTACGAGCAGTACTTC.

In this sample, this clone turned up a few times. The chain joins TRBV28 to TRBJ1-5; D unresolved. Germline V gene data show CDR1 as MDHEN and CDR2 as SYDVKM. The CDR3 contains 18 residues. V was pared by 0 bases and J by 2 bases, with 17 bases between. CDR3 DNA: TGTGCCAGCAGTTTATGGAATCCCTCACACGGGGGCAATCAGCCCCAGCATTTT. It codes for CASSLWNPSHGGNQPQHF.

This clone was seen just once. The junction differs from germline at one of its ends, possibly a read error. The V gene is TRBV7-9, the J gene TRBJ1-3; TRBD1 matches at 7 bases. Germline V lookup: CDR1 SEHNR, CDR2 FQNEAQ (reference sequence). The CDR3 contains 13 residues. Here the CDR3 DNA reads TGTGCCAGCAGCTTAGCGGGACCAGGGGGTTGGAGTTTT. This translates into CASSLAGPGGWSF.

The chain has TRBV2 and TRBJ2-6; D not certain. This CDR3 is built from 14 residues. The germline V gene has CDR1 SNHLY and CDR2 FYNNEI. Trimming took off 7 bases at V and 4 bases at J, with 11 bases between the two ends. CDR3 sequence reads: CASISATGANVLTF. The CDR3 region has the DNA TGTGCCAGCATTTCAGCGACGGGGGCCAACGTCCTGACTTTC.

The rearrangement joins TRBV7-3 to TRBJ2-1; no definite D call. With 5 bases removed from V and 9 bases from J, the gap between germline ends came to 17 bases. The germline V gene has CDR1 SGHTA and CDR2 FQGTGA. The CDR3 has 14 residues. In DNA form, the CDR3 reads TGTGCCAGCAGCCTCCAGCCCTATAAAAGTGAGCAGTTCTTC. It translates to CASSLQPYKSEQFF.

The chain links TRBV7-3 to TRBJ1-1, with D maybe TRBD1 (5 bases). Deletions cut 4 bases from V and 3 bases from J, with 12 bases between. CDR3 length equals 14 residues. Germline assignment: CDR1 SGHTA and CDR2 FQGTGA. CDR3 amino acids: CASSYQRGDTEAFF. Written as DNA, the CDR3 is TGTGCCAGCAGCTACCAACGGGGGGACACTGAAGCTTTCTTT.

This rearrangement joins TRBV7-2 to TRBJ2-7; TRBD1 matches 8 bases. With V trimmed by 3 bases and J by 6 bases, 7 bases remained unmatched. Germline-derived CDR1 and CDR2 are SGHTA and FQGNSA. The CDR3 is 14 amino acids. For the CDR3, the DNA is TGTGCCAGCAGCTTTCGCGGGACAGGTTTCGAGCAGTACTTC. Protein product: CASSFRGTGFEQYF.

This chain joins TRBV7-2 and TRBJ2-2, with D unresolved. Trimming cost V 2 bases and J 1 base, with 8 bases left between them. Germline values: CDR1 SGHTA, CDR2 FQGNSA. CDR3 length: 15 residues. The CDR3 DNA follows: TGTGCCAGCAGCTTATCCCTAGGGAACACCGGGGAGCTGTTTTTT. Translation gives CASSLSLGNTGELFF.

V gene TRBV10-1 combines with J gene TRBJ2-2; D is ambiguous. Germline V gives CDR1 WNHNN, CDR2 SYGVQD (reference sequence). Between the trimmed V and J ends, which lost 1 base and 5 bases, there was a span of 5 bases. This CDR3 contains 13 residues. CDR3: CASSEFKTGELFF. The CDR3 DNA sequence: TGCGCCAGCAGTGAGTTCAAAACCGGGGAGCTGTTTTTT.

The V and J genes are TRBV27 and TRBJ1-1, with D possibly matching TRBD1 (6 bases). The CDR3 length is 15 residues. Germline V lookup: CDR1 MNHEY, CDR2 SMNVEV (reference sequence). The V and J ends lost 3 bases and 3 bases respectively, with 14 bases between them. The CDR3 DNA follows: TGTGCCAGCAGTTTCGAGGGGGGACCTTACACTGAAGCTTTCTTT. Its protein is CASSFEGGPYTEAFF.

The rearrangement joins TRBV10-2 to TRBJ1-1; TRBD1 matches 7 bases. J was trimmed by 11 bases and V by 2 bases; bases with no gene match: 5. Germline-derived CDR1 and CDR2 are WSHSY and SAAADI. The CDR3 consists of 12 residues. The CDR3 sequence is CASSEVRGPAFF. The CDR3 coding sequence is TGCGCCAGCAGTGAGGTGAGGGGGCCGGCTTTCTTT.

The chain links TRBV5-1 to TRBJ2-5; 7 bases are a match to TRBD1. The better agreement between TRBJ2-7 and the DNA end casts doubt on the J call. The CDR3 spans 15 residues. In germline, CDR1 is SGHRS, CDR2 YFSETQ. DNA of the CDR3: TGCGCCAGCAGCGACCGGACAGGCCCAACCTACGAGCAGTACTTC. This sequence encodes CASSDRTGPTYEQYF.

The chain joins TRBV7-9 to TRBJ2-2; weak D call: TRBD2 (8 bases). The CDR3 consists of 19 residues. The V gene's germline CDR1 is SEHNR and CDR2 FQNEAQ (reference sequence). V shed 1 base and J shed 7 bases, with 25 bases lying between them. CDR3 protein: CASSLDRGRRREVVGELFF. CDR3 nucleotide sequence: TGTGCCAGCAGCTTAGACAGGGGAAGGAGGCGGGAGGTCGTCGGGGAGCTGTTTTTT. Together with reference TRBV7-9 and TRBJ2-2, the CDR3 gives the full variable domain: DTGVSQNPRHKITKRGQNVTFRCDPISEHNRLYWYRQTLGQGPEFLTYFQNEAQLEKSRLLSDRFSAERPKGSFSTLEIQRTEQGDSAMYLCASSLDRGRRREVVGELFFGEGSRLTVL.

This clone was observed a single time. V and J are TRBV18 and TRBJ2-3; D remains ambiguous. V was trimmed by 0 bases and J by 0 bases, leaving 4 bases between them. CDR1 KGHSH and CDR2 LQKENI come from the germline V gene. There are 14 residues in the CDR3. The CDR3, as DNA: TGTGCCAGCTCACCACCTGCTAGCACAGATACGCAGTATTTT. It specifies CASSPPASTDTQYF.

V usage is TRBV28 and J usage is TRBJ2-7; D possibly corresponds to TRBD1 (6 bases). The CDR3 is 15 amino acids. The germline V gene encodes CDR1 MDHEN and CDR2 SYDVKM. V was cut by 4 bases and J by 1 base, with 14 bases left in between. This CDR3 reads CASSSTHRESYEQYF. The CDR3 DNA reads as TGTGCCAGCAGTTCTACCCACAGGGAATCCTACGAGCAGTACTTC.

This clone was recorded only once. The chain employs TRBV18 and TRBJ1-5; a weak D match, TRBD1 (5 bases). The V gene's germline CDR1 is KGHSH and CDR2 LQKENI. The CDR3 has 15 residues. V lost 3 bases and J lost 5, with 14 bases in between. For the CDR3, the DNA is TGTGCCAGCTCACCCGGGACTCAGAAATATCAGCCCCAGCATTTT. This translates into CASSPGTQKYQPQHF.

The rearrangement joins TRBV2 to TRBJ2-2; 9 bases agree with TRBD2. V shed 6 bases and J 4 bases; nucleotides not matched to a gene: 0. The length of the CDR3 is 13 residues. From germline, CDR1 is SNHLY and CDR2 FYNNEI. The CDR3 sequence: CASRREGTGELFF. CDR3 nucleotides: TGTGCCAGCAGGCGGGAGGGCACCGGGGAGCTGTTTTTT.

This clone was observed a single time. Given a much more abundant clone one base away, this may be a read error. The J gene is TRBJ2-1, the V gene TRBV19; 9 nucleotides match TRBD2. Per the germline V gene, CDR1 is LNHDA and CDR2 is SQIVND (reference sequence). The CDR3 runs to 15 residues. J gave up 4 bases and V 1 base, and 2 bases lay outside the gene matches. CDR3 sequence (DNA): TGTGCCAGTAGTATAGGACTAGCGGTTTACAATGAGCAGTTCTTC. As protein: CASSIGLAVYNEQFF.

The chain links TRBV4-3 to TRBJ1-5; D not resolved. CDR3 length: 16 residues. Germline V lookup: CDR1 LGHNA, CDR2 YSLEER. The ends were cut back, 0 bases at V and 7 bases at J, with 16 bases in the middle. Written as DNA, the CDR3 is TGCGCCAGCAGCCAAGATCGTTTGGGGTCGGGACAGCCCCAGCATTTT. It yields the protein CASSQDRLGSGQPQHF.

V gene TRBV2 combines with J gene TRBJ2-1; D ambiguous. The V gene's germline CDR1 is SNHLY and CDR2 FYNNEI. Trimming cost V 6 bases and J 0 bases, with 9 bases left between them. This CDR3 has 14 residues. Written as DNA, the CDR3 is TGTGCCAGCAGCCGCGCCAGCTCCTACAATGAGCAGTTCTTC. Translating it yields CASSRASSYNEQFF.

V and J are TRBV2 and TRBJ2-1; 11 nucleotides line up with TRBD1. V was clipped by 6 bases and J by 6 bases; unmatched bases: 7. Germline V gene lookup returns CDR1 SNHLY and CDR2 FYNNEI. The CDR3 consists of 15 residues. The CDR3 loop is CASSKDRGQGNEQFF. In DNA form, the CDR3 reads TGTGCCAGCAGCAAGGACAGGGGGCAAGGCAATGAGCAGTTCTTC.

This clone appeared once. The chain carries TRBV28 and TRBJ1-1; possible D gene TRBD1, 5 bases. Deletions cut 4 bases from V and 9 bases from J, with 15 bases between. CDR3 length: 13 amino acids. The germline V gene encodes CDR1 MDHEN and CDR2 SYDVKM. For the CDR3, the DNA is TGTGCCAGCAGTTCGGACACCGGGATGCAAGCTTTCTTT. This encodes CASSSDTGMQAFF.

The V call is TRBV6-1, the J call TRBJ1-5; TRBD1 might be the D (5 bases). Trimming removed 3 bases from V and 2 bases from J, with 11 bases in between. This CDR3 has 15 amino acids. Germline CDR1 reads MNHNS; CDR2 reads SASEGT. The CDR3 here is CASSEGPGGNQPQHF. The DNA for the CDR3 is TGTGCCAGCAGTGAGGGGCCGGGGGGCAATCAGCCCCAGCATTTT.

The chain couples TRBV6-1 to TRBJ1-2, with TRBD1 matching 7 bases. Germline trimming cut 9 bases from V and 4 bases from J; bases unmatched to any gene: 5. The CDR3 spans 12 residues. CDR1 MNHNS and CDR2 SASEGT come from the germline V gene. The CDR3 coding sequence is TGTGCCAGTGACAGGGTTGGCTATGGCTACACCTTC. Its protein product is CASDRVGYGYTF.